These T cell receptor beta chains were read from a single sample in a study of T cells in localized non-small cell lung cancer. Some clones are missing from TCRdb's copy, which holds only in-frame ones; the method was immunoSEQ multiplex PCR. This table holds 45,000 to 60,000 clones, about four fifths found once. Sequences were derived from peripheral blood, sampled before any cancer treatment. The receptor source for this set is a female donor over 55 with stage II squamous cell lung carcinoma. CDR3s include the opening cysteine and the closing phenylalanine or tryptophan. A D gene is named only where the DNA matches it firmly. Clone size is stated in some rows and not others, as once, few, many or a class when expanded.

v_gene: TRBV11-2
d_gene: TRBD2
abundance: once
j_gene: TRBJ2-3
CDR3nt: TGTGCCAGCAGCTTTGCGGGGGGGGGCACAGATACGCAGTATTTT
CDR3aa: CASSFAGGGTDTQYF

v_gene: TRBV5-4
d_gene: NA
abundance: NA
j_gene: TRBJ1-2
CDR3nt: TGTGCCAGCAGGGATAATAAATTAGGGAAGGGTGGCTACACCTTC
CDR3aa: CASRDNKLGKGGYTF

v_gene: TRBV10-3
d_gene: NA
abundance: few
j_gene: TRBJ1-3
CDR3nt: TGTGCCATCAGTGAGCTCGGAAACACCATATATTTT
CDR3aa: CAISELGNTIYF

v_gene: TRBV6-1
d_gene: NA
abundance: NA
j_gene: TRBJ1-2
CDR3nt: TGTGCCAGCAGTGAACGGGGGAGGTATGGCTACACCTTC
CDR3aa: CASSERGRYGYTF

v_gene: TRBV7-9
d_gene: NA
abundance: NA
j_gene: TRBJ1-1
CDR3nt: TGTGCCAGCAGCTTAGGCTCCAGCACTGAAGCTTTCTTT
CDR3aa: CASSLGSSTEAFF

v_gene: TRBV4-3
d_gene: TRBD2
abundance: NA
j_gene: TRBJ2-2
CDR3nt: TGCGCCAGCAGACTAGCGGAAACCGGGGAGCTGTTTTTT
CDR3aa: CASRLAETGELFF

v_gene: TRBV21-1
d_gene: NA
abundance: NA
j_gene: TRBJ1-5
CDR3nt: TGTGCCAGCAGCAAAGCGGGCGGCAATAGCGGGGACGGACAGCCCCAGCATTTT
CDR3aa: CASSKAGGNSGDGQPQHF

v_gene: TRBV15
d_gene: TRBD1
abundance: NA
j_gene: TRBJ2-2
CDR3nt: TGTGCCACCAGCAGAGGGCCGGGACAGGGGGCCTTAAACACCGGGGAGCTGTTTTTT
CDR3aa: CATSRGPGQGALNTGELFF

v_gene: TRBV20-1
d_gene: NA
abundance: NA
j_gene: TRBJ2-1
CDR3nt: TGCAGTGCTAATTTTAATAATGAGCAGTTCTTC
CDR3aa: CSANFNNEQFF

v_gene: TRBV5-5
d_gene: NA
abundance: NA
j_gene: TRBJ1-1
CDR3nt: TGTGCCAGCAGCTTCAGGACTATGAACACTGAAGCTTTCTTT
CDR3aa: CASSFRTMNTEAFF

v_gene: TRBV4-1
d_gene: NA
abundance: NA
j_gene: TRBJ2-2
CDR3nt: TGCGCCAGCAGCCAAGATGGGGGCGGCGGGGAGCTGTTTTTT
CDR3aa: CASSQDGGGGELFF

v_gene: TRBV18
d_gene: NA
abundance: NA
j_gene: TRBJ1-3
CDR3nt: TGTGCCAGCTCACCAGTGGACCAAAACACCATATATTTT
CDR3aa: CASSPVDQNTIYF

v_gene: TRBV5-1
d_gene: NA
abundance: NA
j_gene: TRBJ1-1
CDR3nt: TGCGCCAGCAGCTTGGGGGGCAGGGTGAACACTGAAGCTTTCTTT
CDR3aa: CASSLGGRVNTEAFF

v_gene: TRBV2
d_gene: TRBD2
abundance: NA
j_gene: TRBJ2-3
CDR3nt: TGTGCCAGCAGTCGGACTAGCGGGAGCACAGATACGCAGTATTTT
CDR3aa: CASSRTSGSTDTQYF

v_gene: TRBV23-1
d_gene: NA
abundance: NA
j_gene: TRBJ1-2
CDR3nt: TGCGCCAGCAGTCAATCGAAAGGGATTAACTATGGCTACACCTTC
CDR3aa: CASSQSKGINYGYTF

v_gene: TRBV27
d_gene: NA
abundance: NA
j_gene: TRBJ1-5
CDR3nt: TGTGCCAGCAGTCCAGCCGGGCACCACAATCAGCCCCAGCATTTT
CDR3aa: CASSPAGHHNQPQHF

v_gene: TRBV5-1
d_gene: NA
abundance: NA
j_gene: TRBJ1-1
CDR3nt: TGCGCCAGCAGCTTGACGGGGACGCACACTGAAGCTTTCTTT
CDR3aa: CASSLTGTHTEAFF

v_gene: TRBV6-1
d_gene: NA
abundance: NA
j_gene: TRBJ1-2
CDR3nt: TGTGCCAGCAGTGCGGACGGATACTATGGCTACACCTTC
CDR3aa: CASSADGYYGYTF

v_gene: TRBV11-2
d_gene: NA
abundance: NA
j_gene: TRBJ1-1
CDR3nt: TGTGCCAGCGTGGAGTTTAACACTGAAGCTTTCTTT
CDR3aa: CASVEFNTEAFF

v_gene: TRBV12-5
d_gene: NA
abundance: NA
j_gene: TRBJ1-2
CDR3nt: TGTGCTAGTGGTTTGTGGGAGCGCGGTGGCTACACCTTC
CDR3aa: CASGLWERGGYTF

v_gene: TRBV5-1
d_gene: NA
abundance: NA
j_gene: TRBJ1-2
CDR3nt: TGCGCCAGCAGCTTGGCCGTTGGGGCGAGCTATGGCTACACCTTC
CDR3aa: CASSLAVGASYGYTF

v_gene: TRBV5-5
d_gene: TRBD2
abundance: NA
j_gene: TRBJ2-6
CDR3nt: TGTGCCAGCAGCTTGGGCAGGGAGGGCGCTGGGGCCAACGTCCTGACTTTC
CDR3aa: CASSLGREGAGANVLTF

v_gene: TRBV2
d_gene: NA
abundance: NA
j_gene: TRBJ2-7
CDR3nt: TGTGCCGGGGGGCAGGGCCACGAGCAGTACTTC
CDR3aa: CAGGQGHEQYF

v_gene: TRBV5-6
d_gene: TRBD1
abundance: NA
j_gene: TRBJ2-3
CDR3nt: TGTGCCAGCAGCTTGGGATCCATCAGGGGGCATACGCAGTATTTT
CDR3aa: CASSLGSIRGHTQYF

v_gene: TRBV6-1
d_gene: NA
abundance: NA
j_gene: TRBJ2-5
CDR3nt: TGTGCCAGCAGTGAAGTTCGACCGACCCAGTACTTC
CDR3aa: CASSEVRPTQYF

v_gene: TRBV5-6
d_gene: TRBD1
abundance: NA
j_gene: TRBJ1-2
CDR3nt: TGTGCCAGCAGCTTCGACAGGGAAGGCTACACCTTC
CDR3aa: CASSFDREGYTF

v_gene: TRBV7-2
d_gene: NA
abundance: few
j_gene: TRBJ1-6
CDR3nt: TGTGCCAGCAGCTTAGAATCACCCCTCCACTTT
CDR3aa: CASSLESPLHF

v_gene: TRBV5-1
d_gene: NA
abundance: NA
j_gene: TRBJ1-2
CDR3nt: TGCGCCAGCAGCTTGGCCGCCGGACCGGGCTATGGCTACACCTTC
CDR3aa: CASSLAAGPGYGYTF

v_gene: TRBV5-4
d_gene: TRBD1
abundance: NA
j_gene: TRBJ1-4
CDR3nt: TGTGCCAGCAGCTATGAAGGGGGCCGTAATGAAAAACTGTTTTTT
CDR3aa: CASSYEGGRNEKLFF

v_gene: TRBV5-1
d_gene: NA
abundance: NA
j_gene: TRBJ2-1
CDR3nt: TGCGCCAGCAGCCCAGGAGGGGGCCCATCTTGGTCCTACAATGAGCAGTTCTTC
CDR3aa: CASSPGGGPSWSYNEQFF

v_gene: TRBV25-1
d_gene: NA
abundance: NA
j_gene: TRBJ1-2
CDR3nt: TGTGCCAGCAGTGAATACGGGGGGGATTTCTATGGCTACACCTTC
CDR3aa: CASSEYGGDFYGYTF

v_gene: TRBV6-4
d_gene: NA
abundance: NA
j_gene: TRBJ1-6
CDR3nt: TGTGCCAGCAGCAGGGTGTTCGATTCACCCCTCCACTTT
CDR3aa: CASSRVFDSPLHF

v_gene: TRBV10-3
d_gene: TRBD1
abundance: NA
j_gene: TRBJ2-1
CDR3nt: TGTGCCATCAGTAAACGCGACAGGGATGGTGAAAATGAGCAGTTCTTC
CDR3aa: CAISKRDRDGENEQFF

v_gene: TRBV5-1
d_gene: TRBD1
abundance: NA
j_gene: TRBJ2-3
CDR3nt: TGCGCCAGCAGCTTGCGTGGGACAGGGGCGACAGATACGCAGTATTTT
CDR3aa: CASSLRGTGATDTQYF

v_gene: TRBV30
d_gene: TRBD2
abundance: NA
j_gene: TRBJ2-3
CDR3nt: TGTGCCTGGAGTGTACCAGCGGGGAGCACAGATACGCAGTATTTT
CDR3aa: CAWSVPAGSTDTQYF

v_gene: TRBV9
d_gene: TRBD1
abundance: NA
j_gene: TRBJ1-5
CDR3nt: TGTGCCAGCAGCCCGGGACAGACTGATCAGCCCCAGCATTTT
CDR3aa: CASSPGQTDQPQHF

v_gene: TRBV19
d_gene: NA
abundance: NA
j_gene: TRBJ2-7
CDR3nt: TGTGCCAGTAGTATTATGGGTCAGGGGGGGCCCGAGCAGTACTTC
CDR3aa: CASSIMGQGGPEQYF

v_gene: TRBV5-6
d_gene: NA
abundance: NA
j_gene: TRBJ1-1
CDR3nt: TGTGCCAGCAGCTTGGGACCTCCCCCGGTGAACACTGAAGCTTTCTTT
CDR3aa: CASSLGPPPVNTEAFF

v_gene: TRBV27
d_gene: NA
abundance: NA
j_gene: TRBJ1-2
CDR3nt: TGTGCCAGCAGTTTTGAGGGGAACTATGGCTACACCTTC
CDR3aa: CASSFEGNYGYTF

v_gene: TRBV9
d_gene: TRBD2
abundance: NA
j_gene: TRBJ2-2
CDR3nt: TGTGCCAGCAGCGTTTTCGCTAGCACAGGACTAGTGGGGGCCGGGGAGCTGTTTTTT
CDR3aa: CASSVFASTGLVGAGELFF

v_gene: TRBV4-3
d_gene: NA
abundance: few
j_gene: TRBJ1-6
CDR3nt: TGCGCCAGCAGCCAAGAGCCGTCTTCACCCCTCCACTTT
CDR3aa: CASSQEPSSPLHF

v_gene: TRBV6-6
d_gene: TRBD1
abundance: NA
j_gene: TRBJ1-2
CDR3nt: TGTGCCAGCAGTTTTACAGGGGCCGGCGGCTACACCTTC
CDR3aa: CASSFTGAGGYTF

v_gene: TRBV18
d_gene: NA
abundance: few
j_gene: TRBJ1-4
CDR3nt: TGTGCCAGCTCACCGGACGGTGCAACTAATGAAAAACTGTTTTTT
CDR3aa: CASSPDGATNEKLFF

v_gene: TRBV9
d_gene: NA
abundance: NA
j_gene: TRBJ2-3
CDR3nt: TGTGCCAGCAGCCCAATCCGGCCAGACCGGGTTGGCGGGCAGTATTTT
CDR3aa: CASSPIRPDRVGGQYF

v_gene: TRBV29-1
d_gene: TRBD1
abundance: NA
j_gene: TRBJ1-1
CDR3nt: TGCAGCGGGTCACAGGGGGTACAAGGGACTGAAGCTTTCTTT
CDR3aa: CSGSQGVQGTEAFF

v_gene: TRBV7-2
d_gene: NA
abundance: NA
j_gene: TRBJ1-2
CDR3nt: TGTGCCAGCAGCTTAGGAGTCAGAACCAGGCGAGGCTACACCTTC
CDR3aa: CASSLGVRTRRGYTF

v_gene: TRBV5-6
d_gene: TRBD1
abundance: NA
j_gene: TRBJ1-2
CDR3nt: TGTGCCAGCAGCTTGGTGGGTGGCGGGACAGGGGGCGATGGCTACACCTTC
CDR3aa: CASSLVGGGTGGDGYTF

v_gene: TRBV11-2
d_gene: TRBD2
abundance: NA
j_gene: TRBJ2-1
CDR3nt: TGTGCCAGCAGCTTAGGGGGGGGGAATGAGCAGTTCTTC
CDR3aa: CASSLGGGNEQFF

v_gene: TRBV6-4
d_gene: NA
abundance: NA
j_gene: TRBJ2-3
CDR3nt: TGTGCCAGCAGTGAGTCCGGTAGCACAGATACGCAGTATTTT
CDR3aa: CASSESGSTDTQYF

v_gene: TRBV5-1
d_gene: NA
abundance: NA
j_gene: TRBJ1-1
CDR3nt: TGCGCCAGCAGCCTGAACACTGAAGCTTTCTTT
CDR3aa: CASSLNTEAFF

v_gene: TRBV30
d_gene: NA
abundance: few
j_gene: TRBJ1-5
CDR3nt: TGTGCCTGGAGTGTGGAAGGATTGCAGCCCCAGCATTTT
CDR3aa: CAWSVEGLQPQHF

v_gene: TRBV2
d_gene: TRBD1
abundance: NA
j_gene: TRBJ1-5
CDR3nt: TGTGCCAGCACGCGGGACAGAAATAGCAATCAGCCCCAGCATTTT
CDR3aa: CASTRDRNSNQPQHF

v_gene: TRBV5-4
d_gene: NA
abundance: NA
j_gene: TRBJ2-2
CDR3nt: TGTGCCAGCAGCTTGGGTCCGAACACCGGGGAGCTGTTTTTT
CDR3aa: CASSLGPNTGELFF